This passage covers 21 T cell receptor beta chains from one sample sequenced in a study of shared clonotypes between healthy human individuals. Sequencing was performed with immunoSEQ multiplex PCR; in TCRdb, only in-frame clones are kept and a portion is missing. The sample contains about 660,000 clones, around 67% of which appear only once. Sequencing input: memory CD4+ T cells sorted from blood. Stated subset: CD45RA-negative fraction. The origin of the receptors is a woman in her 30s in good health.

The gene calls are TRBV18 and TRBJ2-5; 10 positions agree with TRBD1. V trimming: 3 bases; J trimming: 5 bases; junction bases outside the gene matches: 6. The CDR3 contains 15 residues. Germline CDR1 reads KGHSH; CDR2 reads LQKENI. The CDR3 sequence is CASSPGQGIWETQYF. CDR3 nucleotides: TGTGCCAGCTCACCGGGACAGGGGATCTGGGAGACCCAGTACTTC.

CDR3 in amino acids: CASQRGPNQPQHF. In DNA form, the CDR3 reads TGCGCCAGCCAGCGCGGACCTAATCAGCCCCAGCATTTT. The chain employs TRBV5-1 and TRBJ1-5; D ambiguous. There are 13 residues in the CDR3. Germline V gives CDR1 SGHRS, CDR2 YFSETQ. The ends were cut back, 7 bases at V and 4 bases at J, with 12 bases in the middle. The full variable domain, with the rest looked up from reference TRBV5-1 and TRBJ1-5, is KAGVTQTPRYLIKTRGQQVTLSCSPISGHRSVSWYQQTPGQGLQFLFEYFSETQRNKGNFPGRFSGRQFSNSRSEMNVSTLELGDSALYLCASQRGPNQPQHFGDGTRLSIL.

The V and J genes are TRBV25-1 and TRBJ2-3; 7 bases fit TRBD1. CDR3 length: 16 residues. Germline CDR1 is MGHDK and CDR2 is SYGVNS. J gave up 14 bases and V 2 bases, and 19 bases lay outside the gene matches. Here the CDR3 DNA reads TGTGCCAGCAGTGAAGATAGGCAGGGGGAGTTGTCCAGTCGGTATTTT. Its translation: CASSEDRQGELSSRYF.

The V gene is TRBV9, the J gene TRBJ2-2; 7 bases match TRBD2. Germline lookup yields CDR1 SGDLS and CDR2 YYNGEE. This CDR3 comprises 15 residues. V lost 0 bases and J lost 4; bases outside the gene matches: 3. This CDR3 is CASSVGGRVTGELFF. The CDR3 nucleotides are TGTGCCAGCAGCGTAGGTGGGAGGGTCACCGGGGAGCTGTTTTTT.

For this clone: This may be a read error: a much more frequent sequence differs by one nucleotide. The chain couples TRBV11-2 to TRBJ2-1; D is uncertain. The CDR3 covers 14 residues. The germline V gene encodes CDR1 SGHAT and CDR2 FQNNGV. Trimming cost V 0 bases and J 2 bases, with 5 bases left between them. CDR3 DNA: TGTGCCAGCAGCTTAGACCCCCCCTACAATGAGCAGTTCTTC. Protein sequence: CASSLDPPYNEQFF.

The J gene is TRBJ1-5, the V gene TRBV18; D is ambiguous. CDR1 and CDR2 (germline): KGHSH, LQKENI. Trimming cost V 2 bases and J 2 bases, with 13 bases left between them. The CDR3 length is 16 residues. The CDR3: CASSPSEAVGNQPQHF. The CDR3 nucleotides read TGTGCCAGCTCACCATCCGAGGCTGTGGGCAATCAGCCCCAGCATTTT.

This chain links TRBV2 with TRBJ1-4, with 7 bases lining up with TRBD1. Losses at the gene ends were 3 bases for V and 7 bases for J; bases not matched to a gene: 5. Germline-derived CDR1 and CDR2 are SNHLY and FYNNEI. This CDR3 is built from 14 residues. In DNA, the CDR3 is TGTGCCAGCAGTGACGACAGGGTGGGTGAAAAACTGTTTTTT. This gives the protein CASSDDRVGEKLFF. The full variable domain, rest sourced from reference TRBV2 and TRBJ1-4, is EPEVTQTPSHQVTQMGQEVILRCVPISNHLYFYWYRQILGQKVEFLVSFYNNEISEKSEIFDDQFSVERPDGSNFTLKIRSTKLEDSAMYFCASSDDRVGEKLFFGSGTQLSVL.

A remark on this clone: A far larger clone is just one base off, so this is likely a read error. Other nucleotide sequences from this sample produce the same CDR3. This chain connects TRBV5-1 to TRBJ1-3, with 8 bases identical to TRBD1. CDR1 and CDR2 from the germline V gene are SGHRS and YFSETQ. CDR3 length equals 14 residues. Trimming at V came to 4 bases and at J to 3 bases, leaving 3 bases not matched to a gene. DNA of the CDR3: TGCGCCAGCAGCCCAGGGACAGGTGGAAACACCATATATTTT. The encoded protein is CASSPGTGGNTIYF.

This clone turned up a few times. This chain uses TRBV28 with TRBJ1-2; D perhaps matches TRBD1 (5 bases). CDR1 and CDR2 (germline): MDHEN, SYDVKM. Trimming removed 3 bases at V and 6 bases at J, with 20 bases between. The CDR3 is made up of 16 amino acids. CDR3 DNA sequence: TGTGCCAGCAGTTTTTTGTGGCAGGGCGTCCGACATGGCTACACCTTC. The encoded protein is CASSFLWQGVRHGYTF.

Only a few counts were recorded for this clone. This chain joins TRBV2 and TRBJ1-3, with a possible D match to TRBD1 (6 bases). Germline V gene lookup returns CDR1 SNHLY and CDR2 FYNNEI. V was cut by 5 bases and J by 0 bases, with 14 bases left in between. The CDR3 is made up of 16 amino acids. As DNA, the CDR3 is TGTGCCAGCAGTCTCTGGGGGGCGAGCTCTGGAAACACCATATATTTT. The encoded protein is CASSLWGASSGNTIYF.

CDR3 coding DNA: TGTGCCAGCAGTTTAGGGCCAGGGGCCAGGCAGCCCCAGCATTTT. Its protein is CASSLGPGARQPQHF. The V call is TRBV27, the J call TRBJ1-5; tentatively, D is TRBD1 (6 bases). The V end lost 2 bases, the J end lost 7 bases, and 15 bases lay between the germline ends. Germline CDR1 and CDR2: MNHEY and SMNVEV (reference sequence). This CDR3 region has 15 residues.

In its sample, this clone was seen many times. The chain recombines TRBV30 with TRBJ1-2; tentatively, D is TRBD1 (5 bases). CDR1 and CDR2 from the germline V gene are GTSNPN and SVGIG (reference sequence). This CDR3 is built from 16 residues. Trimming removed 0 bases from V and 0 bases from J, with 14 bases in between. The CDR3 DNA follows: TGTGCCTGGAGTGTAGCCGGAGGGGCCCCTAACTATGGCTACACCTTC. Encoded protein: CAWSVAGGAPNYGYTF.

The chain couples TRBV5-1 to TRBJ1-4; D gene unclear. V was pared by 6 bases and J by 8 bases, with 20 bases between. Germline-derived CDR1 and CDR2 are SGHRS and YFSETQ. This CDR3 has 15 amino acids. This chain's CDR3 is CASKLGGGRGEKLFF. CDR3 coding DNA: TGCGCCAGCAAACTGGGTGGAGGGCGAGGAGAAAAACTGTTTTTT.

The CDR3 region has the DNA TGTGCCAGCAGTGAAGCCCCGCCTGGGGTCCAGTACTTC. Its translation: CASSEAPPGVQYF. This chain joins TRBV2 and TRBJ2-5; D not resolved. The germline V gene encodes CDR1 SNHLY and CDR2 FYNNEI. CDR3 length: 13 amino acids. The germline V and J ends were trimmed by 0 bases and 10 bases, with 12 bases remaining between them.

The genes are TRBV6-5 and TRBJ2-5; D ambiguous. This CDR3 region has 14 residues. Germline values: CDR1 MNHEY, CDR2 SVGAGI. V shed 0 bases and J shed 1 base, with 6 bases lying between them. CDR3: CASSYSVAQETQYF. DNA for the CDR3: TGTGCCAGCAGTTACTCGGTGGCCCAAGAGACCCAGTACTTC.

The chain couples TRBV7-2 to TRBJ2-1; possibly TRBD2 for D (6 bases). Trimming shortened V by 4 bases and J by 0 bases, and 16 bases separated the two germline ends. Germline V gene data show CDR1 as SGHTA and CDR2 as FQGNSA. There are 17 residues in the CDR3. The CDR3 loop is CASSSRPGLSSYNEQFF. CDR3 DNA sequence: TGTGCCAGCAGCTCCAGACCGGGACTTAGCTCCTACAATGAGCAGTTCTTC.

This clone was counted a few times. The V gene is TRBV28, the J gene TRBJ2-5; D is ambiguous. The V gene's germline CDR1 is MDHEN and CDR2 SYDVKM. V lost 6 bases and J lost 4, with 15 bases in between. The CDR3 consists of 14 residues. The CDR3 sequence: CASSRPRGLETQYF. CDR3 nucleotide sequence: TGTGCCAGCAGCCGGCCCCGAGGTCTAGAGACCCAGTACTTC.

The chain couples TRBV27 to TRBJ2-6, with D hard to call. The germline V gene encodes CDR1 MNHEY and CDR2 SMNVEV (reference sequence). Between the trimmed V and J ends, which lost 10 bases and 0 bases, there was a span of 13 bases. The length of the CDR3 is 15 residues. Here the CDR3 reads CATGPAPSGANVLTF. CDR3 bases: TGTGCCACCGGGCCAGCCCCCTCTGGGGCCAACGTCCTGACTTTC.

This clone showed up just a few times. This chain joins TRBV12-2 and TRBJ1-2; the listed D gene, TRBD1, was not tested against the DNA. TRBV12-2 is a pseudogene segment. This CDR3 region has 17 residues. CDR3 bases: TGTGCAAGTCGCTTAACACCACAGGGGGCGCGTAACTATGGCTACACCTTC. It is translated as CASRLTPQGARNYGYTF.

The rearrangement uses TRBV11-3 and TRBJ1-3, with D uncertain. The CDR3 has 16 amino acids. The V end was cut by 1 base, the J end by 2 bases, with 12 bases between. Per germline, CDR1 SGHNT and CDR2 YENEEA. CDR3 amino acids: CASSLASGSAGNTIYF. CDR3 DNA: TGTGCCAGCAGCTTAGCTTCGGGATCGGCTGGAAACACCATATATTTT.

Here the CDR3 DNA reads TGTGCCAGCAGTTTACACGGACAGGGCTACGAGCAGTACTTC. Translated, it gives CASSLHGQGYEQYF. This rearrangement joins TRBV27 to TRBJ2-7; 8 bases fit TRBD1. The CDR3 loop spans 14 amino acids. Germline values: CDR1 MNHEY, CDR2 SMNVEV (reference sequence). Trimming at V came to 2 bases and at J to 3 bases, leaving 3 bases not matched to a gene.